This T cell receptor (beta chain) originates from a study of regulatory T cells in long-lasting Graves disease. Study results and limitations: Persistent Graves' patients showed less TCR diversity than newly diagnosed ones. With persistent disease, TRBV28, TRBJ1-2 and TRBJ2-5 were the favored segments.

Documented time point: newly diagnosed GD, antithyroid drugs for less than 3 months. The authors made the TCR library using RNA they extracted from PBMCs. This clonotype was observed at least ten times. The antigen is not known. Building the TCR beta libraries relied on iRepertoire HTBI primers, and CDR3 regions underwent Arm-PCR. A single record per CDR3 protein comes from TCRdb applying MiXCR to the multiplex PCR reads. In the table there are some 230,000 distinct CDR3 sequences, about 16% of which are singletons. CDR3 size: 17 residues. The ends were cut back, 0 bases at V and 5 bases at J, with 18 bases in the middle. Germline CDR1 is SGHNT and CDR2 is YENEEA.

The receptor comes from a female donor with Graves disease. The chain employs TRBV11-3 and TRBJ2-3; D may be TRBD2 (6 bases). Sequencing was performed on peripheral blood mononuclear cells (PBMCs), taken at new diagnosis, from a patient treated with antithyroid drugs. The CDR3 spells CASSLDPRDSGRDTQYF. The DNA for the CDR3 is TGTGCCAGCAGCTTAGATCCTCGTGACAGCGGGCGAGATACGCAGTATTTT. The full variable domain, with the rest looked up from reference TRBV11-3 and TRBJ2-3, is EAGVVQSPRYKIIEKKQPVAFWCNPISGHNTLYWYLQNLGQGPELLIRYENEEAVDDSQLPKDRFSAERLKGVDSTLKIQPAELGDSAVYLCASSLDPRDSGRDTQYFGPGTRLTVL.